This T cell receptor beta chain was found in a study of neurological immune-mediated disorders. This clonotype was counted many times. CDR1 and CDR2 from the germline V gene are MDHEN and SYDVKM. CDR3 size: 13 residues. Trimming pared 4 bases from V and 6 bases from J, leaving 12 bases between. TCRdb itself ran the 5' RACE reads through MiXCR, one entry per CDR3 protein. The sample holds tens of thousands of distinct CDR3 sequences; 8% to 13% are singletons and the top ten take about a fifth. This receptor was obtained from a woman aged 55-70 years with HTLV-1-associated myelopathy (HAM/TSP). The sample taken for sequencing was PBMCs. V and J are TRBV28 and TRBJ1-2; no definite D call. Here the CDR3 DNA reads TGTGCCAGCAGTTCCTTCGGGTGGAATGGCTACACCTTC. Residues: CASSSFGWNGYTF.